Presented here are 22 T cell receptor beta chains from one specimen sequenced in a study of blood T cell repertoires in COVID-19. Measured with immunoSEQ multiplex PCR; TCRdb has only the in-frame clones, and not every one. The data contain tens of thousands of clones, around 86% of them singletons. The material sequenced was peripheral blood. These receptors originate from a human donor with active COVID-19. The donor label of this sample is uncertain.

The chain carries TRBV27 and TRBJ2-7, with 10 bases matching TRBD2. Germline CDR1 reads MNHEY; CDR2 reads SMNVEV (reference sequence). The CDR3 loop spans 15 amino acids. The V gene end was trimmed by 3 bases and the J gene end by 3 bases; junction bases not matched to a gene: 5. The CDR3 region has the DNA TGTGCCAGCAGTTTGAGACTAGCGGGTAGCTACGAGCAGTACTTC. It specifies CASSLRLAGSYEQYF.

The V call is TRBV3-1 (or the pseudogene TRBV3-2), the J call TRBJ1-2; 9 positions agree with TRBD1. The V gene's germline CDR1 is LGHDT and CDR2 YNNKEL (reference sequence). V was clipped by 2 bases and J by 8 bases; unmatched bases: 3. The CDR3 covers 13 residues. CDR3 residues: CASSQQGQGGYTF. As DNA, the CDR3 is TGTGCCAGCAGCCAACAAGGACAGGGGGGCTACACCTTC.

The chain links TRBV28 to TRBJ2-7; the match to TRBD1 covers 11 bases. Germline-derived CDR1 and CDR2 are MDHEN and SYDVKM. CDR3 length: 15 residues. Trimming removed 6 bases from V and 0 bases from J; junction bases left unmatched: 4. This chain's CDR3 is CASRAGTGGSYEQYF. CDR3 nucleotides: TGTGCCAGCAGAGCCGGGACAGGGGGCTCCTACGAGCAGTACTTC.

The V gene is TRBV3-1 (or the pseudogene TRBV3-2), the J gene TRBJ1-6; TRBD1 aligns across 8 bases. Per germline, CDR1 LGHDT and CDR2 YNNKEL (reference sequence). The V and J ends lost 2 bases and 14 bases, in that order; junction bases with no gene match: 8. There are 14 residues in the CDR3. The CDR3 sequence is CASSQHQKGQALHF. CDR3 nucleotides: TGTGCCAGCAGCCAACATCAAAAGGGACAGGCCCTCCACTTT.

This chain connects TRBV6-5 to TRBJ2-1; 9 bases map to TRBD1. CDR3 length equals 14 residues. J was trimmed by 8 bases and V by 5 bases; bases with no gene match: 7. Germline CDR1 is MNHEY and CDR2 is SVGAGI. The CDR3: CASSTGGEIDEQFF. Here the CDR3 DNA reads TGTGCCAGCAGTACAGGGGGCGAAATCGATGAGCAGTTCTTC.

The V call is TRBV28, the J call TRBJ2-7; 7 positions match TRBD1. The germline gives CDR1 MDHEN, CDR2 SYDVKM. There are 21 residues in the CDR3. Trimming at V came to 10 bases and at J to 0 bases, leaving 30 bases not matched to a gene. The CDR3 DNA follows: TGTGCCACCCACGGGCCAAAGACAGGGAAAAACCTAGCTTTGAGCTCCTACGAGCAGTACTTC. This encodes CATHGPKTGKNLALSSYEQYF.

The chain employs TRBV2 and TRBJ1-6; D remains unclear. The length of the CDR3 is 13 residues. Germline V gene data show CDR1 as SNHLY and CDR2 as FYNNEI. V was shortened by 8 bases and J by 7 bases, with 12 bases between the two germline ends. DNA for the CDR3: TGTGCCAGCGGCGGAAATAACAATTCACCCCTCCACTTT. Its translation: CASGGNNNSPLHF.

The V gene is TRBV30, the J gene TRBJ2-7; D ambiguous. The CDR3 is 12 residues long. The V and J ends lost 5 bases and 3 bases respectively, with 11 bases between them. Germline CDR1 GTSNPN, CDR2 SVGIG (reference sequence). The CDR3 loop is CAWGERGYEQYF. The CDR3 region has the DNA TGTGCCTGGGGCGAGAGAGGCTACGAGCAGTACTTC.

The J gene is TRBJ1-2, the V gene TRBV6-5; a possible D gene is TRBD1 (5 bases). The CDR3 has 14 residues. Germline V gene lookup returns CDR1 MNHEY and CDR2 SVGAGI. V dropped 4 bases and J dropped 8 bases, with 17 bases sitting between them. CDR3 loop: CASSFPGLPTGYTF. The DNA of the CDR3 is TGTGCCAGCAGTTTTCCGGGACTGCCAACGGGCTACACCTTC.

This clone appeared a single time. CDR3 DNA sequence: TGTGCCAGCAGTTACTCAGGGGGTCAGGCGGCTTTCTTT. Amino acid sequence: CASSYSGGQAAFF. The V gene is TRBV6-5, the J gene TRBJ1-1; D is perhaps TRBD1 (6 bases). The CDR3 contains 13 residues. Looked up from germline, CDR1 is MNHEY and CDR2 is SVGAGI. Between the trimmed V and J ends, which lost 0 bases and 11 bases, there was a span of 13 bases.

This chain joins TRBV10-1 and TRBJ2-1; TRBD2 aligns across 11 bases. The CDR3 length is 19 residues. The V gene end was trimmed by 5 bases and the J gene end by 0 bases; junction bases not matched to a gene: 12. CDR1 WNHNN and CDR2 SYGVQD come from the germline V gene (reference sequence). The CDR3 DNA sequence: TGCGCCAGCAGTCCAGTGGGCCTAGCGGGGGGCCTCTCCTACAATGAGCAGTTCTTC. Encoded protein: CASSPVGLAGGLSYNEQFF.

This clone is a singleton in its sample. The chain links TRBV18 to TRBJ1-1; 7 bases match TRBD1. Trimming took 5 bases from V and 7 from J; bases not matched to a gene: 10. This CDR3 contains 14 residues. Germline-derived CDR1 and CDR2 are KGHSH and LQKENI. The CDR3 DNA reads TGTGCCAGCTCATATACAGGGGTTATTAATGAAGCTTTCTTT. Its protein is CASSYTGVINEAFF.

V usage is TRBV7-2 and J usage is TRBJ1-6, with a possible D match to TRBD1 (6 bases). The CDR3 covers 15 residues. Germline V gene sequence: CDR1 SGHTA, CDR2 FQGNSA. Deletions cut 2 bases from V and 7 bases from J, with 12 bases between. CDR3 nucleotides: TGTGCCAGCAGCTTACGACAGGCCCAGAATTCACCCCTCCACTTT. As protein: CASSLRQAQNSPLHF.

The chain joins TRBV5-6 to TRBJ2-2; 10 bases match TRBD1. The V segment lost 6 bases and the J segment 9 bases; nucleotides outside the gene matches: 5. Germline lookup yields CDR1 SGHDT and CDR2 YYEEEE. The CDR3 consists of 13 residues. The CDR3 reads CASNRQGARELFF. CDR3 nucleotide sequence: TGTGCCAGCAATCGACAGGGGGCCAGGGAGCTGTTTTTT.

V is TRBV29-1 and J is TRBJ1-4; TRBD1 aligns across 7 bases. In germline, CDR1 is SQVTM, CDR2 ANQGSEA. The length of the CDR3 is 12 residues. The ends lost 7 bases at V and 6 bases at J; junction bases unmatched: 5. The CDR3 nucleotides are TGCAGCGGCCGACAGGGCCATGAAAAACTGTTTTTT. This gives the protein CSGRQGHEKLFF. Combining the CDR3 with reference TRBV29-1 and TRBJ1-4 gives the whole variable domain SAVISQKPSRDICQRGTSLTIQCQVDSQVTMMFWYRQQPGQSLTLIATANQGSEATYESGFVIDKFPISRPNLTFSTLTVSNMSPEDSSIYLCSGRQGHEKLFFGSGTQLSVL.

The chain is built from TRBV2 and TRBJ1-6; D may be TRBD1 (5 bases). V dropped 0 bases and J dropped 7 bases, with 13 bases sitting between them. The CDR3 sequence is 16 residues long. CDR1 and CDR2 from the germline V gene are SNHLY and FYNNEI. CDR3 nucleotides: TGTGCCAGCAGTGAAGCGCGCCGGGGGGGGAATTCACCCCTCCACTTT. It specifies CASSEARRGGNSPLHF.

The rearrangement joins TRBV19 to TRBJ2-1; 8 positions agree with TRBD2. Germline V gene sequence: CDR1 LNHDA, CDR2 SQIVND (reference sequence). This CDR3 region has 16 residues. V gave up 5 bases and J gave up 3 bases; unmatched junction bases: 9. In nucleotides, the CDR3 is TGTGCCAGTAGTCCCGTCGGGGGGGGATACTACAATGAGCAGTTCTTC. It yields the protein CASSPVGGGYYNEQFF.

The CDR3 loop is CASSETSVSSYNEQFF. The CDR3 bases are TGTGCCAGCAGCGAGACTAGCGTGAGCTCCTACAATGAGCAGTTCTTC. V gene TRBV7-3 combines with J gene TRBJ2-1; TRBD2 matches 8 bases. In germline, CDR1 is SGHTA, CDR2 FQGTGA. The CDR3 runs to 16 residues. J lost 0 bases, V lost 5 bases, and 6 bases had no gene match. The full variable domain, completed using reference TRBV7-3 and TRBJ2-1, is GAGVSQTPSNKVTEKGKYVELRCDPISGHTALYWYRQSLGQGPEFLIYFQGTGAADDSGLPNDRFFAVRPEGSVSTLKIQRTERGDSAVYLCASSETSVSSYNEQFFGPGTRLTVL.

This chain links TRBV2 with TRBJ2-7; possibly TRBD1 for D (6 bases). V was pared by 10 bases and J by 5 bases, with 18 bases between. The CDR3 length is 13 residues. Germline CDR1 is SNHLY and CDR2 is FYNNEI. In nucleotides, the CDR3 is TGTGCCACCCATACCAGGGGTAGGGACGAGCAGTACTTC. This sequence encodes CATHTRGRDEQYF.

V gene TRBV3-1 (or the pseudogene TRBV3-2) combines with J gene TRBJ2-3; TRBD2 aligns across 12 bases. J gave up 4 bases and V 2 bases, and 4 bases lay outside the gene matches. The CDR3 spans 16 residues. The germline V gene has CDR1 LGHDT and CDR2 YNNKEL (reference sequence). CDR3 sequence: CASSQRTSGNPDTQYF. Written as DNA, the CDR3 is TGTGCCAGCAGCCAAAGGACTAGCGGGAATCCAGATACGCAGTATTTT.

In nucleotides, the CDR3 is TGTGCCAGCGGGACAGTAGTGGAAGCTCATCAGCCCCAGCATTTT. Encoded protein: CASGTVVEAHQPQHF. V usage is TRBV6-5 and J usage is TRBJ1-5, with 7 bases matching TRBD1. This CDR3 comprises 15 residues. The germline V gene encodes CDR1 MNHEY and CDR2 SVGAGI. V dropped 8 bases and J dropped 5; count of bases not matched to a gene: 12.

Of note for this clone: Within the sample, other DNA sequences also encode this same CDR3. V gene TRBV9 combines with J gene TRBJ1-4; D is possibly TRBD1 (6 bases). V was cut by 2 bases and J by 2 bases, with 7 bases left in between. This CDR3 is 14 amino acids long. Germline loops: CDR1 SGDLS, CDR2 YYNGEE. CDR3 amino acids: CASSVGQTNEKLFF. In DNA form, the CDR3 reads TGTGCCAGCAGCGTCGGACAGACTAATGAAAAACTGTTTTTT.